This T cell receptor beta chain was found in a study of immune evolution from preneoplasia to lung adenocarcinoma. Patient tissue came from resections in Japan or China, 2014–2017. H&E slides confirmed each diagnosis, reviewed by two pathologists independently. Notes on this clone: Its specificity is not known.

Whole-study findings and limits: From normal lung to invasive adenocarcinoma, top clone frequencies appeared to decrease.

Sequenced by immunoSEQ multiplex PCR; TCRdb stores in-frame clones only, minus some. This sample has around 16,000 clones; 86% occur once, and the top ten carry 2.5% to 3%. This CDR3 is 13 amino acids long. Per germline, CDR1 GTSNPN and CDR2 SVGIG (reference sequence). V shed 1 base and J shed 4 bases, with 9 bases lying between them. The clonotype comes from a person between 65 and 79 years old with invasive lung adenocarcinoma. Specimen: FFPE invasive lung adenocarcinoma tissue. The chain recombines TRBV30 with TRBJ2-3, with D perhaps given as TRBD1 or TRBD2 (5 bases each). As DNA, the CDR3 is TGTGCCTGGAGTGCAAGGGGAGCAGATACGCAGTATTTT. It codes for CAWSARGADTQYF. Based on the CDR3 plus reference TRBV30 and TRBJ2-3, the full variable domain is SQTIHQWPATLVQPVGSPLSLECTVEGTSNPNLYWYRQAAGRGLQLLFYSVGIGQISSEVPQNLSASRPQDRQFILSSKKLLLSDSGFYLCAWSARGADTQYFGPGTRLTVL.